Shown below are 27 T cell receptor beta chains from a single sample sequenced in a study of beta chain features in type 1 diabetes. Since all of the isolated RNA was reverse transcribed, expressed TCRB transcripts were what got sequenced. Using immunoSEQ multiplex PCR, the repertoire was profiled, and TCRdb retains in-frame clones only, with some absent. The sample contains around 200,000 clones, around 13% of which appear only once. Sequencing used central memory CD4+ T cells from blood. The receptors were sampled from a woman between 18 and 29 years old in good health.

The chain couples TRBV4-3 to TRBJ1-5; the D gene is possibly TRBD1 (5 bases). V shed 0 bases and J shed 7 bases, with 13 bases lying between them. This CDR3 region has 15 residues. Germline lookup yields CDR1 LGHNA and CDR2 YSLEER. CDR3 nucleotide sequence: TGCGCCAGCAGCCAAGAACGGGAGGGGAGGCAGCCCCAGCATTTT. Translation gives CASSQEREGRQPQHF.

CDR3 sequence reads: CASSSANEKLFF. In nucleotides, the CDR3 is TGTGCCAGCAGCTCCGCTAATGAAAAACTGTTTTTT. This chain joins TRBV5-4 and TRBJ1-4; no clear D gene. V was shortened by 3 bases and J by 3 bases, with 3 bases between the two germline ends. CDR3 length: 12 amino acids. The germline V gene has CDR1 SGHNT and CDR2 YYREEE (reference sequence).

This clone has just a few counts. The chain links TRBV5-4 to TRBJ2-5; a weak D match, TRBD1 (5 bases). Per the germline V gene, CDR1 is SGHNT and CDR2 is YYREEE (reference sequence). V was clipped by 0 bases and J by 5 bases, with 8 bases between them. This CDR3 region has 13 residues. CDR3 coding DNA: TGTGCCAGCAGCTTGGGACAGCAGGAGACCCAGTACTTC. It encodes CASSLGQQETQYF.

This chain joins TRBV18 and TRBJ1-4; TRBD1 aligns across 8 bases. Germline lookup yields CDR1 KGHSH and CDR2 LQKENI. The V gene end was trimmed by 6 bases and the J gene end by 8 bases; junction bases not matched to a gene: 8. CDR3 length: 14 amino acids. The CDR3 protein is CASSPTGQGEKLFF. DNA for the CDR3: TGTGCCAGCTCCCCAACCGGACAGGGAGAAAAACTGTTTTTT.

The chain joins TRBV6-6 to TRBJ2-7, with 7 bases that match TRBD2. The ends lost 7 bases at V and 7 bases at J; junction bases unmatched: 13. The CDR3 loop spans 14 amino acids. The V gene's germline CDR1 is MNHNY and CDR2 SVGAGI (reference sequence). The CDR3 DNA reads TGTGCCAGCAAGTCTGGGGACTACTCGGGGGAGCAGTACTTC. It yields the protein CASKSGDYSGEQYF.

This chain uses TRBV5-4 with TRBJ2-1; 14 bases are shared with TRBD2. The CDR3 loop spans 17 amino acids. Looked up from germline, CDR1 is SGHNT and CDR2 is YYREEE (reference sequence). V was pared by 0 bases and J by 9 bases, with 8 bases of the junction left unmatched. CDR3 residues: CASSLGTGTSGSGEQFF. CDR3 nucleotide sequence: TGTGCCAGCAGCTTGGGAACCGGGACTAGCGGGAGCGGTGAGCAGTTCTTC.

This chain links TRBV7-8 with TRBJ2-2; D not certain. Trimming took 6 bases from V and 0 from J, leaving 11 bases between them. In germline, CDR1 is SGHVS, CDR2 FQNEAQ. The CDR3 consists of 15 residues. The CDR3 DNA follows: TGTGCCAGCAGTGCCGCAGGAACGAACACCGGGGAGCTGTTTTTT. Translating it yields CASSAAGTNTGELFF.

The gene calls are TRBV4-2 and TRBJ1-2, with a possible D match to TRBD1 (5 bases). Germline lookup yields CDR1 LGHNA and CDR2 YNFKEQ. Trimming left V 2 bases short and J 2 bases short, with 24 bases between. The length of the CDR3 is 19 residues. CDR3 coding DNA: TGTGCCAGCAGCCAAACCCTCCATGAGACGGGGACTTTGAACTATGGCTACACCTTC. Amino acid sequence: CASSQTLHETGTLNYGYTF.

The genes are TRBV4-1 and TRBJ2-1; 11 bases are shared with TRBD2. The CDR3 runs 17 residues. Germline V gene lookup returns CDR1 MGHRA and CDR2 YSYEKL. With V trimmed by 0 bases and J by 8 bases, 9 bases remained unmatched. The CDR3 spells CASSQDETSGIIHEQFF. The CDR3 DNA is TGCGCCAGCAGCCAAGATGAGACTAGCGGGATCATTCATGAGCAGTTCTTC.

This clone came up a few times. The V call is TRBV6-1, the J call TRBJ2-1; 9 bases fit TRBD2. The CDR3 consists of 16 residues. The V gene end was trimmed by 2 bases and the J gene end by 7 bases; junction bases not matched to a gene: 9. CDR1 and CDR2 from the germline V gene are MNHNS and SASEGT. CDR3 nucleotides: TGTGCCAGCAGTGAATTGGGACTAGCCCCGGGGAATGAGCAGTTCTTC. Protein: CASSELGLAPGNEQFF.

V gene TRBV15 combines with J gene TRBJ2-1, with 12 nucleotides matching TRBD2. Germline V gives CDR1 LNHNV, CDR2 YYDKDF (reference sequence). With V trimmed by 2 bases and J by 8 bases, 4 bases remained unmatched. This CDR3 region has 15 residues. Here the CDR3 reads CATSRRLAGVHEQFF. For the CDR3, the DNA is TGTGCCACCAGCAGAAGACTAGCGGGAGTCCATGAGCAGTTCTTC.

This clone occurred a few times. V and J are TRBV28 and TRBJ2-7; TRBD1 is a possible D gene (6 bases). This CDR3 contains 15 residues. Trimming pared 4 bases from V and 4 bases from J, leaving 17 bases between. Germline-derived CDR1 and CDR2 are MDHEN and SYDVKM. CDR3 bases: TGTGCCAGCAGTTCTACCGGGAACAGGGCTTACGAGCAGTACTTC. Amino acids: CASSSTGNRAYEQYF.

The chain uses TRBV27 and TRBJ1-4; TRBD1 agrees at 7 bases. CDR1 is MNHEY, CDR2 SMNVEV, per germline (reference sequence). The V gene end was trimmed by 8 bases and the J gene end by 8 bases; junction bases not matched to a gene: 8. The CDR3 extends over 13 amino acids. CDR3 DNA: TGTGCCAGCTCACAGGGGCAGCGGGAAAAACTGTTTTTT. Translated, it gives CASSQGQREKLFF.

The chain recombines TRBV28 with TRBJ2-7; 14 nucleotides line up with TRBD2. The CDR3 has 14 residues. Losses at the gene ends were 6 bases for V and 3 bases for J; bases not matched to a gene: 1. CDR1 and CDR2 from the germline V gene are MDHEN and SYDVKM. The CDR3 sequence: CASRTSGGDYEQYF. CDR3 DNA sequence: TGTGCCAGCAGGACTAGCGGGGGGGACTACGAGCAGTACTTC.

The gene calls are TRBV4-2 and TRBJ1-2, with D hard to call. The V and J ends lost 0 bases and 5 bases respectively, with 16 bases between them. From germline, CDR1 is LGHNA and CDR2 YNFKEQ. There are 16 residues in the CDR3. The CDR3 here is CASSQDGGSSYYGYTF. CDR3 nucleotide sequence: TGTGCCAGCAGCCAAGATGGAGGGTCGTCTTATTATGGCTACACCTTC.

The chain employs TRBV27 and TRBJ1-2; possible D gene TRBD1, 6 bases. The CDR3 sequence is 16 residues long. Trimming left V 5 bases short and J 2 bases short, with 18 bases between. Germline loops: CDR1 MNHEY, CDR2 SMNVEV (reference sequence). The CDR3 loop is CASSPLGKDRNYGYTF. CDR3 in DNA: TGTGCCAGCAGTCCATTGGGGAAGGACAGAAACTATGGCTACACCTTC.

The genes are TRBV10-3 and TRBJ2-1, with TRBD2 matching over 13 bases. Trimming took 6 bases from V and 13 from J; bases not matched to a gene: 6. The CDR3 length is 13 residues. Germline loops: CDR1 ENHRY, CDR2 SYGVKD. The chain's CDR3 is CAIRGLAGPRQFF. CDR3 nucleotide sequence: TGTGCCATCAGGGGACTAGCGGGACCTAGACAGTTCTTC.

Only a few counts were recorded for this clone. J is TRBJ1-2 and V is TRBV30; 8 bases align to TRBD1. CDR3 length: 15 amino acids. CDR1 is GTSNPN, CDR2 SVGIG, per germline (reference sequence). Germline trimming cut 2 bases from V and 0 bases from J; bases unmatched to any gene: 5. CDR3 in DNA: TGTGCCTGGAGTACAGGGGGACATTCTAACTATGGCTACACCTTC. The encoded protein is CAWSTGGHSNYGYTF.

V gene TRBV5-1 combines with J gene TRBJ1-2, with TRBD1 matching 9 bases. Germline-derived CDR1 and CDR2 are SGHRS and YFSETQ. The trim removed 4 bases at V and 6 bases at J, leaving 16 bases unmatched. The CDR3 consists of 17 residues. In DNA form, the CDR3 reads TGCGCCAGCAGCGGTGGACGCCTTGGGACAGGGTTAAATGGCTACACCTTC. This gives the protein CASSGGRLGTGLNGYTF.

The chain is built from TRBV5-1 and TRBJ1-4; unclear D gene. There are 15 residues in the CDR3. Trimming pared 2 bases from V and 3 bases from J, leaving 11 bases between. CDR1 SGHRS and CDR2 YFSETQ come from the germline V gene. CDR3 DNA sequence: TGCGCCAGCAGCTTAACCGGGAAGTCTAATGAAAAACTGTTTTTT. Protein product: CASSLTGKSNEKLFF.

This clone was counted only a few times. The chain carries TRBV29-1 and TRBJ2-2; 8 bases are a match to TRBD1. The CDR3 length is 13 residues. CDR1 is SQVTM and CDR2 is ANQGSEA in the germline V gene. Trimming cost V 6 bases and J 4 bases; bases outside gene matches: 4. CDR3 nucleotides: TGCAGCGTGCTCGGACAGGGCACCGGGGAGCTGTTTTTT. Translation: CSVLGQGTGELFF.

This clone was observed a handful of times. The V call is TRBV7-2, the J call TRBJ2-1; 7 nucleotides align to TRBD2. CDR1 and CDR2 from the germline V gene are SGHTA and FQGNSA. The V segment lost 3 bases and the J segment 8 bases; nucleotides outside the gene matches: 10. The CDR3 contains 15 residues. The CDR3 protein is CASSFTSAFIDEQFF. In DNA, the CDR3 is TGTGCCAGCAGCTTTACTAGCGCCTTCATCGATGAGCAGTTCTTC.

This clone showed up just a few times. The chain links TRBV28 to TRBJ1-5; 7 bases align to TRBD1. V gave up 2 bases and J gave up 5 bases; unmatched junction bases: 6. The CDR3 extends over 15 amino acids. Per the germline V gene, CDR1 is MDHEN and CDR2 is SYDVKM. Here the CDR3 reads CASSLAGQRYQPQHF. The DNA of the CDR3 is TGTGCCAGCAGTTTAGCGGGACAGAGATATCAGCCCCAGCATTTT.

The V gene is TRBV4-1, the J gene TRBJ1-1; 7 bases line up with TRBD1. The V and J ends lost 3 bases and 3 bases, in that order; junction bases with no gene match: 1. Germline V CDR1 and CDR2: MGHRA, YSYEKL. The CDR3 loop spans 13 amino acids. The CDR3, as DNA: TGCGCCAGCAGCCACGACAGGGACACTGAAGCTTTCTTT. Protein: CASSHDRDTEAFF.

This clone showed up just once. The chain carries TRBV19 and TRBJ2-7; the D gene is possibly TRBD2 (5 bases). The CDR3 is made up of 14 amino acids. Germline CDR1 reads LNHDA; CDR2 reads SQIVND (reference sequence). V lost 3 bases to trimming and J lost 6 bases, with 15 bases between them. Written as DNA, the CDR3 is TGTGCCAGTAGTATCGGAGGCAGCCTATCCGAGCAGTACTTC. Amino acids: CASSIGGSLSEQYF.

In this sample, this clone turned up a few times. The chain has TRBV6-5 and TRBJ2-3, with D unresolved. V lost 10 bases and J lost 5, with 10 bases in between. This CDR3 has 11 amino acids. CDR1 and CDR2 (germline): MNHEY, SVGAGI. CDR3 in amino acids: CATFRGDTQYF. The CDR3 DNA follows: TGTGCCACCTTTCGCGGAGATACGCAGTATTTT.

There are a few counts of this clone. The chain joins TRBV2 to TRBJ1-1; 8 bases map to TRBD1. Germline CDR1 SNHLY, CDR2 FYNNEI. V shed 4 bases and J 8 bases; nucleotides not matched to a gene: 6. This CDR3 has 13 amino acids. CDR3 nucleotide sequence: TGTGCCAGCAGTGGGACAGGGCAGCCCGAAGCTTTCTTT. Its protein is CASSGTGQPEAFF. The full variable domain, in which reference TRBV2 and TRBJ1-1 provide the parts outside the CDR3, is EPEVTQTPSHQVTQMGQEVILRCVPISNHLYFYWYRQILGQKVEFLVSFYNNEISEKSEIFDDQFSVERPDGSNFTLKIRSTKLEDSAMYFCASSGTGQPEAFFGQGTRLTVV.